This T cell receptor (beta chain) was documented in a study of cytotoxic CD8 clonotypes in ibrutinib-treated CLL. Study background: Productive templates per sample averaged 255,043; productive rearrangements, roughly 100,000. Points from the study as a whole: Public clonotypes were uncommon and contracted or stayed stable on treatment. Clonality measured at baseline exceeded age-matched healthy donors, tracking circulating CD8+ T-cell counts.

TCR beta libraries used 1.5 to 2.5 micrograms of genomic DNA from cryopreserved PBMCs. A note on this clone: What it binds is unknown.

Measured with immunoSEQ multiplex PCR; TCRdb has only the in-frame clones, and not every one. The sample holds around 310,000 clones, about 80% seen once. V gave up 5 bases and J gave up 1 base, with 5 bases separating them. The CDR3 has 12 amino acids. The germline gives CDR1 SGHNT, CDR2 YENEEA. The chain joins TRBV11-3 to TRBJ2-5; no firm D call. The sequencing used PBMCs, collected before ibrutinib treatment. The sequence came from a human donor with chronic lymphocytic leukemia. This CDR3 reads CASSDAQETQYF. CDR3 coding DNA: TGTGCCAGCAGCGACGCCCAAGAGACCCAGTACTTC.